This TCR beta chain was found in a study of CD8 T cells in ankylosing spondylitis. Findings and limits, study-wide: Some motif variants were previously reported in reactive arthritis synovial fluid and blood. Significant enrichment of disease-linked clones was reported in matched ankylosing spondylitis synovial fluid.

The V and J ends lost 4 bases and 3 bases, in that order; junction bases with no gene match: 3. Germline loops: CDR1 SQVTM, CDR2 ANQGSEA. The CDR3 contains 13 residues. This clonotype was observed many times. No antigen is known for it. TCRdb reprocessed the 5' RACE reads with MiXCR, giving one entry per CDR3 protein. The repertoire holds around 250,000 distinct CDR3 sequences, over 8.5% seen once, with under 7% in the top ten. V and J are TRBV29-1 and TRBJ1-3; 7 positions match TRBD1. Sample: blood, either unsorted or a sorted T cell fraction (not recorded which). The receptor's source is a male donor with ankylosing spondylitis or in good health (not recorded which). CDR3 sequence: CSVGQGYGNTIYF. CDR3 nucleotides: TGCAGCGTTGGACAGGGTTATGGAAACACCATATATTTT.